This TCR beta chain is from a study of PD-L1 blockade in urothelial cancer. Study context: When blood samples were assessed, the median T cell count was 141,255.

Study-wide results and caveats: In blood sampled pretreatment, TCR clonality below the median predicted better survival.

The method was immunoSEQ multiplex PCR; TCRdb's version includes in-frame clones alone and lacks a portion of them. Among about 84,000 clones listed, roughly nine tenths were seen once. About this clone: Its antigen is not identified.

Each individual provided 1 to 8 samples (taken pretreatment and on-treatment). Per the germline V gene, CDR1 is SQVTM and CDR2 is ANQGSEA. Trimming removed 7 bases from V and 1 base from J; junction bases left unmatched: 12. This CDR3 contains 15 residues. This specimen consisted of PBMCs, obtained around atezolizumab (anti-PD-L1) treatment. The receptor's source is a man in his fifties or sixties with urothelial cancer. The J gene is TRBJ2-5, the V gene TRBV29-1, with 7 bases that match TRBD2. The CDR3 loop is CSAGGGRGPQETQYF. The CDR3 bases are TGCAGCGCTGGGGGGGGGAGGGGCCCCCAAGAGACCCAGTACTTC.